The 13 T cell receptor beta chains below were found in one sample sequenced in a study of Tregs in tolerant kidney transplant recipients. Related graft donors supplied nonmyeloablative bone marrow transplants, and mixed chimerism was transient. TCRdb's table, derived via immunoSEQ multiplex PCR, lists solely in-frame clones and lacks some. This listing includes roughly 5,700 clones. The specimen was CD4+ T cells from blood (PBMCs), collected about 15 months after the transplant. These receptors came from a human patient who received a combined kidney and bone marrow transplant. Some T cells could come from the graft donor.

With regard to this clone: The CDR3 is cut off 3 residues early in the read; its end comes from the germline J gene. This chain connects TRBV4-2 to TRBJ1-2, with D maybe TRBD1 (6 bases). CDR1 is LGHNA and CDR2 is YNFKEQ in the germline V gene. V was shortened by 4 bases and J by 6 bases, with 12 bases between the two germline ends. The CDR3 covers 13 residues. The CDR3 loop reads CASSRRGTHGYTF. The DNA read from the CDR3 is TGTGCCAGCAGCCGGAGGGGGACCCATGGC.

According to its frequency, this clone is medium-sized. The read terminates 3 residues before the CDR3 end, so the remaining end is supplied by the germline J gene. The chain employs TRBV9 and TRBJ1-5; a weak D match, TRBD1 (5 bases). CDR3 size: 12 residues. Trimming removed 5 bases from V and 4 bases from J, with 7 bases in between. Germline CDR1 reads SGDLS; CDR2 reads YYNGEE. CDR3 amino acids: CASRGRNQPQHF. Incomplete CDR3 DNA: TGTGCCAGCAGGGGGCGGAATCAGCCC. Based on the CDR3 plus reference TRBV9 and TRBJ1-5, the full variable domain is DSGVTQTPKHLITATGQRVTLRCSPRSGDLSVYWYQQSLDQGLQFLIQYYNGEERAKGNILERFSAQQFPDLHSELNLSSLELGDSALYFCASRGRNQPQHFGDGTRLSIL.

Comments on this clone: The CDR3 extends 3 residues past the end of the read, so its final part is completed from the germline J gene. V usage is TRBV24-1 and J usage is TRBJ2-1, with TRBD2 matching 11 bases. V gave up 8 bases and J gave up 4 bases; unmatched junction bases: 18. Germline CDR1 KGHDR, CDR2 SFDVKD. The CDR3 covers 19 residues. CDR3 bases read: TGTGCCACCAACGCAGCCTCTGGTAGCGGGAGGGGAAAATACAATGAG. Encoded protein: CATNAASGSGRGKYNE. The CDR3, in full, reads CATNAASGSGRGKYNEQFF.

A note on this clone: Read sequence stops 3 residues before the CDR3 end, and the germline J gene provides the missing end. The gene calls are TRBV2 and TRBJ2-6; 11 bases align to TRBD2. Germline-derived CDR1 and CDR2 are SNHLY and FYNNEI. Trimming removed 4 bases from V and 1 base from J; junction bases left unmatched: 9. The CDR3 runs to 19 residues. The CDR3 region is CASSVKGLAVFSGANVLTF. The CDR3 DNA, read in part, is TGTGCCAGCAGTGTTAAGGGACTAGCGGTATTTTCTGGGGCCAACGTC. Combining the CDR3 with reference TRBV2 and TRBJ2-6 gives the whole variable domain EPEVTQTPSHQVTQMGQEVILRCVPISNHLYFYWYRQILGQKVEFLVSFYNNEISEKSEIFDDQFSVERPDGSNFTLKIRSTKLEDSAMYFCASSVKGLAVFSGANVLTFGAGSRLTVL.

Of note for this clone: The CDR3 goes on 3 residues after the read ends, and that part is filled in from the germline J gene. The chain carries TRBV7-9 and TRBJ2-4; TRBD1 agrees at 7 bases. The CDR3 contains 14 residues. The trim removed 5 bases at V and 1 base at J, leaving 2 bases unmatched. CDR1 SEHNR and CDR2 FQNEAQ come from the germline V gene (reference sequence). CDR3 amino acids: CASSQGQAKNIQYF. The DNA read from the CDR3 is TGTGCCAGCAGCCAGGGACAGGCCAAAAACATT. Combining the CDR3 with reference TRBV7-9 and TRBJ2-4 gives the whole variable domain DTGVSQNPRHKITKRGQNVTFRCDPISEHNRLYWYRQTLGQGPEFLTYFQNEAQLEKSRLLSDRFSAERPKGSFSTLEIQRTEQGDSAMYLCASSQGQAKNIQYFGAGTRLSVL.

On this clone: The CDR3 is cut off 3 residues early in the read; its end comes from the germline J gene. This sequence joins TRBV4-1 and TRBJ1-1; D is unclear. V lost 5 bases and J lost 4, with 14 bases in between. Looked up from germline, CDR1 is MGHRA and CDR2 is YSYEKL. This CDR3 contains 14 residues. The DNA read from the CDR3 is TGCGCCAGCAGCATATTGCAATCGGGCACTGAA. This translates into CASSILQSGTE. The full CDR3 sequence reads CASSILQSGTEAFF.

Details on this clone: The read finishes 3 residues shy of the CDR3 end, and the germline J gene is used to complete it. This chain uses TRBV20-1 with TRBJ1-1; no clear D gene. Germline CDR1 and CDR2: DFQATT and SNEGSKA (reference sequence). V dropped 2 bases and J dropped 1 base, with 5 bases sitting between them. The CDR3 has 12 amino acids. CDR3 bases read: TGCAGTGCTAGAAACAGGAACACTGAA. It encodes CSARNRNTE. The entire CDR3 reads CSARNRNTEAFF.

The CDR3 region is CASTPLVGGPRGSPLHF. The CDR3 bases that were read are TGTGCCAGCACCCCACTTGTCGGCGGCCCGAGGGGTTCACCC. This chain joins TRBV6-2 or TRBV6-3 and TRBJ1-6; D perhaps matches TRBD1 (5 bases). The CDR3 end lies 3 residues beyond the end of the read and is filled in from the germline J gene. CDR3 length: 17 amino acids. Germline assignment: CDR1 MNHEY and CDR2 SVGEGT. V lost 7 bases, J lost 9 bases, and 25 bases lay in between.

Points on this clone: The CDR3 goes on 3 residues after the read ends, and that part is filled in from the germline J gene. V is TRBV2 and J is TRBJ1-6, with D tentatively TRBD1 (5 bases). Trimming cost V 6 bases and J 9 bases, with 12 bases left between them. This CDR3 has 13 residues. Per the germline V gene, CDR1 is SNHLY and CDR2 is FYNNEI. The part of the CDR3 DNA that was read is TGTGCCAGCAGGCAGGGCTCTAGTTCACCC. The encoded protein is CASRQGSSSP. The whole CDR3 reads CASRQGSSSPLHF.

The CDR3 here is CSARALAGGLDTQYF. Partial CDR3 DNA: TGCAGTGCTAGAGCACTAGCGGGGGGTTTAGATACG. The J gene is TRBJ2-3, the V gene TRBV20-1; 12 nucleotides agree with TRBD2. The read is 3 residues too short to cover the CDR3 end, so that end is filled in from the germline J gene. V dropped 1 base and J dropped 5; count of bases not matched to a gene: 4. The CDR3 totals 15 residues. Germline V lookup: CDR1 DFQATT, CDR2 SNEGSKA (reference sequence).

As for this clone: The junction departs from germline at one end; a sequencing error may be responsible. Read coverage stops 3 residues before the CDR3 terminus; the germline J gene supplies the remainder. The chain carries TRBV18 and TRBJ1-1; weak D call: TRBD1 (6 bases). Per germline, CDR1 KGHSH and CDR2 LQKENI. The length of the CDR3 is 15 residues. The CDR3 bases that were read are TGTACCAGCTCACCCTACAGGGCGGTGAACACTGAA. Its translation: CTSSPYRAVNTE. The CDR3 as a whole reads CTSSPYRAVNTEAFF.

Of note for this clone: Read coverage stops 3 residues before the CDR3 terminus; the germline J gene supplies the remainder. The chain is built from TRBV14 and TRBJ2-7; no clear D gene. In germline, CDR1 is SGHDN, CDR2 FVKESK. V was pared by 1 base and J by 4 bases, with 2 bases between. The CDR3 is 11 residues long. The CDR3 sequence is CASSQAYEQYF. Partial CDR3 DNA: TGTGCCAGCAGCCAAGCGTACGAG.

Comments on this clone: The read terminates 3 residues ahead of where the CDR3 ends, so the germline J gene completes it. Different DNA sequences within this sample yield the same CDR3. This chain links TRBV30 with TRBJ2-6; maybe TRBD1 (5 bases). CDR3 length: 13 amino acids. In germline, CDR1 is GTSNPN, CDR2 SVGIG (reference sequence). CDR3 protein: CAWGLSGANVLTF. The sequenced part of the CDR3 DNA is TGTGCTTGGGGCCTCTCTGGGGCCAACGTC.